These 12 T cell receptor beta chains were sequenced from one sample in a study of identical twins. TCRdb called the 5' RACE reads again in MiXCR, with one record for every CDR3 protein. The sample has fewer than 350,000 distinct CDR3 sequences, approximately 8.5% seen once. These same records also appear under a second study, on yellow fever vaccine responses in identical twins.

Sequenced input: memory (CD45RO+) T cells sorted from blood. The receptor set was obtained from a woman aged 18-29 years in good health.

CDR3 in DNA: TGTGCCAGCACCCCAGGGGGAGCAGCATCCTACGAGCAGTACGTC. Its translation: CASTPGGAASYEQYV. This sequence joins TRBV28 and TRBJ2-7; 7 positions match TRBD1. Losses at the gene ends were 7 bases for V and 1 base for J; bases not matched to a gene: 10. Germline-derived CDR1 and CDR2 are MDHEN and SYDVKM. The CDR3 covers 15 residues.

This clonotype was seen a few times. The chain couples TRBV20-1 to TRBJ2-1, with TRBD2 matching over 9 bases. Germline V gene sequence: CDR1 DFQATT, CDR2 SNEGSKA (reference sequence). V lost 7 bases, J lost 0 bases, and 10 bases stayed unmatched. This CDR3 is 16 amino acids long. The CDR3, as DNA: TGCAGTGTTCAGAGGCAGCGGGGGGTCTCCTACAATGAGCAGTTCTTC. As protein: CSVQRQRGVSYNEQFF.

This clonotype was observed a handful of times. The chain uses TRBV4-1 and TRBJ1-4; TRBD1 matches at 7 bases. The CDR3 is made up of 17 amino acids. Germline lookup yields CDR1 MGHRA and CDR2 YSYEKL. V was clipped by 0 bases and J by 8 bases; unmatched bases: 12. The DNA for the CDR3 is TGCGCCAGCAGCCAAGATCTTGCAGGGGGGACTTCGGAAAAACTGTTTTTT. This codes for CASSQDLAGGTSEKLFF.

V is TRBV12-3 or TRBV12-4 and J is TRBJ2-2; possible D gene TRBD2, 6 bases. The CDR3 loop spans 14 amino acids. V lost 7 bases, J lost 3 bases, and 12 bases lay in between. CDR3 in DNA: TGTGCCAGCAAGTTAGCGGATTACACCGGGGAGCTGTTTTTT. Translated, it gives CASKLADYTGELFF.

The chain couples TRBV18 to TRBJ2-3; D perhaps matches TRBD1 (6 bases). The CDR3 has 17 residues. V was cut by 3 bases and J by 0 bases, with 16 bases left in between. Germline V gives CDR1 KGHSH, CDR2 LQKENI. Here the CDR3 reads CASSPESRGFSTDTQYF. CDR3 sequence (DNA): TGTGCCAGCTCACCGGAGTCTAGGGGGTTTAGCACAGATACGCAGTATTTT.

This clonotype was seen ten or more times. The chain joins TRBV29-1 to TRBJ2-2, with 14 bases lining up with TRBD2. This CDR3 region has 17 residues. J gave up 2 bases and V 7 bases, and 9 bases lay outside the gene matches. From germline, CDR1 is SQVTM and CDR2 ANQGSEA. The CDR3, as DNA: TGCAGCGCCAAAATGACTAGCGGGGGGGTTAACACCGGGGAGCTGTTTTTT. It is translated as CSAKMTSGGVNTGELFF.

CDR3 sequence (DNA): TGTGCCAGCAGAGGACTGACCCACAATGAGCAGTTCTTC. Translating gives CASRGLTHNEQFF. The gene calls are TRBV27 and TRBJ2-1; TRBD2 is a possible D gene (5 bases). The CDR3 covers 13 residues. V lost 6 bases to trimming and J lost 5 bases, with 11 bases between them. Germline CDR1 MNHEY, CDR2 SMNVEV (reference sequence).

V gene TRBV6-1 combines with J gene TRBJ1-4, with D hard to call. Trimming removed 4 bases from V and 3 bases from J, with 9 bases in between. This CDR3 contains 14 residues. Looked up from germline, CDR1 is MNHNS and CDR2 is SASEGT. CDR3 sequence (DNA): TGTGCCAGCAGTGGACGTCGCTCTAATGAAAAACTGTTTTTT. The encoded protein is CASSGRRSNEKLFF.

This clonotype was seen ten or more times. The V and J genes are TRBV5-1 and TRBJ1-2; no clear D. The germline gives CDR1 SGHRS, CDR2 YFSETQ. This CDR3 has 14 amino acids. V gave up 1 base and J gave up 0 bases, with 7 bases separating them. The CDR3 spells CASSLSAANYGYTF. The CDR3 nucleotides are TGCGCCAGCAGCTTGTCGGCAGCTAACTATGGCTACACCTTC.

V usage is TRBV21-1 and J usage is TRBJ1-5; TRBD1 is the table's D call, not checked against the DNA. TRBV21-1 corresponds to a pseudogene. There are 14 residues in the CDR3. CDR3 amino acids: CASSKGTEVQPQHF. For the CDR3, the DNA is TGTGCCAGCAGCAAAGGGACAGAAGTTCAGCCCCAGCATTTT.

The chain uses TRBV20-1 and TRBJ1-5, with D tentatively TRBD1 (5 bases). The CDR3 loop spans 15 amino acids. The V end was cut by 3 bases, the J end by 4 bases, with 16 bases between. Germline lookup yields CDR1 DFQATT and CDR2 SNEGSKA (reference sequence). The CDR3 DNA follows: TGCAGTGCTAGGAGTACAAGCTCAGGGAATCAGCCCCAGCATTTT. Its protein is CSARSTSSGNQPQHF.

The CDR3: CATSRDGGNRYEQYV. The CDR3 DNA sequence: TGTGCCACCAGCAGAGATGGGGGGAACCGCTACGAGCAGTACGTC. The chain is built from TRBV15 and TRBJ2-7; tentative D call: TRBD2 (6 bases). Germline V CDR1 and CDR2: LNHNV, YYDKDF (reference sequence). V was shortened by 0 bases and J by 3 bases, with 12 bases between the two germline ends. This CDR3 comprises 15 residues.